The 26 T cell receptor beta chains listed next were all sequenced from one sample in a study of lymphopenia after photon versus proton radiotherapy. Clones were sequenced by immunoSEQ multiplex PCR, and TCRdb holds only the in-frame ones, with some missing. The repertoire consists of under 30,000 clones, with about 91% occurring once and the leading ten covering roughly 19%. Sample: peripheral blood, taken from a patient treated with photon-based radiotherapy. The receptors here all came from a man over 45 with gastric cancer.

This chain links TRBV18 with TRBJ1-2; 9 nucleotides align to TRBD1. This CDR3 contains 15 residues. The junction had 10 bases not matched to a gene; V was cut back by 6 bases and J by 5 bases. The germline V gene encodes CDR1 KGHSH and CDR2 LQKENI. The CDR3 DNA is TGTGCCAGCTCGGGTACAGGGGGCTCTCCGTATGGCTACACCTTC. The encoded protein is CASSGTGGSPYGYTF.

V and J are TRBV11-3 and TRBJ2-5; either TRBD1 or TRBD2 may supply D (5 bases each). The CDR3 consists of 15 residues. CDR1 is SGHNT and CDR2 is YENEEA in the germline V gene. The V end was cut by 5 bases, the J end by 0 bases, with 13 bases between. CDR3 residues: CASSLARGYQETQYF. The CDR3 region has the DNA TGTGCCAGCAGCCTGGCGAGGGGATACCAAGAGACCCAGTACTTC.

The chain is built from TRBV18 and TRBJ2-3; D is uncertain. This CDR3 region has 11 residues. The germline V and J ends were trimmed by 6 bases and 6 bases, with 7 bases remaining between them. Germline V gene sequence: CDR1 KGHSH, CDR2 LQKENI. The DNA for the CDR3 is TGTGCCAGCTCCGCTGCCGATACGCAGTATTTT. It encodes CASSAADTQYF.

V is TRBV5-8 and J is TRBJ1-2, with D unclear. The CDR3 sequence is 16 residues long. Trimming pared 2 bases from V and 6 bases from J, leaving 20 bases between. CDR1 and CDR2 from the germline V gene are SGHTS and YDEGEE. Written as DNA, the CDR3 is TGTGCCAGCAGCTTTCGAAGGTTTTCGCGGTTAAATGGCTACACCTTC. Translation gives CASSFRRFSRLNGYTF. Based on the CDR3 plus reference TRBV5-8 and TRBJ1-2, the full variable domain is EAGVTQSPTHLIKTRGQQATLRCSPISGHTSVYWYQQALGLGLQFLLWYDEGEERNRGNFPPRFSGRQFPNYSSELNVNALELEDSALYLCASSFRRFSRLNGYTFGSGTRLTVV.

This clone was counted a single time. V usage is TRBV9 and J usage is TRBJ2-2; 7 bases map to TRBD2. After removal of 4 bases from V and 4 bases from J, the junction contained 7 bases not matched to a gene. This CDR3 has 15 amino acids. Germline V CDR1 and CDR2: SGDLS, YYNGEE. The CDR3 nucleotides read TGTGCCAGCAGCCGGGGGGTAACAGGCACCGGGGAGCTGTTTTTT. Its translation: CASSRGVTGTGELFF.

The chain recombines TRBV5-4 with TRBJ2-3; perhaps D is TRBD1 or TRBD2 (5 bases each). The CDR3 consists of 13 residues. Germline V CDR1 and CDR2: SGHNT, YYREEE (reference sequence). Trimming stripped 2 bases from V and 6 bases from J, with 10 bases between. The CDR3 loop is CASSFDGADTQYF. CDR3 nucleotide sequence: TGTGCCAGCAGCTTCGACGGGGCCGATACGCAGTATTTT.

The chain joins TRBV18 to TRBJ2-5, with TRBD1 identical over 7 bases. V lost 6 bases to trimming and J lost 0 bases; unmatched junction nucleotides: 7. Germline V gene sequence: CDR1 KGHSH, CDR2 LQKENI. The CDR3 is made up of 15 amino acids. CDR3 DNA: TGTGCCAGCTCCCCCCTGACAGGGTACCAAGAGACCCAGTACTTC. Protein: CASSPLTGYQETQYF.

The rearrangement uses TRBV5-6 and TRBJ1-2; D unresolved. The V gene lost 0 bases and the J gene lost 5 bases, with 17 bases spanning the gap. The germline gives CDR1 SGHDT, CDR2 YYEEEE. The CDR3 spans 16 residues. CDR3 residues: CASSLDEAEFGYGYTF. For the CDR3, the DNA is TGTGCCAGCAGCTTGGATGAGGCAGAGTTCGGATATGGCTACACCTTC.

The chain joins TRBV18 to TRBJ2-3; D remains unclear. The V end lost 3 bases, the J end lost 1 base, and 8 bases lay between the germline ends. CDR1 is KGHSH, CDR2 LQKENI, per germline. CDR3 length: 14 amino acids. In DNA form, the CDR3 reads TGTGCCAGCTCACCGCTGGCCGGCACAGATACGCAGTATTTT. As protein: CASSPLAGTDTQYF.

The V gene is TRBV6-4, the J gene TRBJ2-3, with 10 bases lining up with TRBD2. CDR1 is MRHNA, CDR2 SNTAGT, per germline. V lost 0 bases to trimming and J lost 4 bases; unmatched junction nucleotides: 7. This CDR3 comprises 17 residues. The CDR3 DNA reads as TGTGCCAGCAGTGACTCAATAGCGGGGGGAGCAGCAGATACGCAGTATTTT. This gives the protein CASSDSIAGGAADTQYF.

V is TRBV10-3 and J is TRBJ1-6; weak D call: TRBD1 (5 bases). The germline V gene has CDR1 ENHRY and CDR2 SYGVKD. Between the trimmed V and J ends, which lost 2 bases and 10 bases, there was a span of 9 bases. This CDR3 comprises 13 residues. The CDR3 loop is CAISEARDSPLHF. Written as DNA, the CDR3 is TGTGCCATCAGTGAGGCGAGGGACTCACCCCTCCACTTT.

The chain carries TRBV5-1 and TRBJ2-3, with 9 bases fitting TRBD2. Per the germline V gene, CDR1 is SGHRS and CDR2 is YFSETQ. The length of the CDR3 is 16 residues. V lost 0 bases, J lost 0 bases, and 2 bases stayed unmatched. The DNA for the CDR3 is TGCGCCAGCAGCTTGGGACTAGCGGTTAGCACAGATACGCAGTATTTT. Its protein product is CASSLGLAVSTDTQYF.

This chain joins TRBV5-1 and TRBJ2-2; 11 bases fit TRBD2. V lost 4 bases and J lost 7; bases outside the gene matches: 9. The CDR3 is 16 residues long. Germline V CDR1 and CDR2: SGHRS, YFSETQ. For the CDR3, the DNA is TGCGCCAGCAGCGCCGAACTAGCGGGGGTGATCGGGGAGCTGTTTTTT. This sequence encodes CASSAELAGVIGELFF.

The J gene is TRBJ2-4, the V gene TRBV25-1; TRBD1 agrees at 10 bases. The V and J ends lost 5 bases and 1 base, in that order; junction bases with no gene match: 2. Germline V gene lookup returns CDR1 MGHDK and CDR2 SYGVNS. CDR3 size: 15 residues. The CDR3 nucleotides are TGTGCCAGCAGTCAGGACAGGGGGGCCAAAAACATTCAGTACTTC. Protein product: CASSQDRGAKNIQYF.

The chain carries TRBV19 and TRBJ1-1; D uncertain. The V end lost 4 bases, the J end lost 0 bases, and 18 bases lay between the germline ends. The CDR3 loop spans 17 amino acids. Germline V CDR1 and CDR2: LNHDA, SQIVND (reference sequence). This chain's CDR3 is CASSNRAQSSMNTEAFF. CDR3 nucleotides: TGTGCCAGTAGTAACCGGGCCCAGTCGTCTATGAACACTGAAGCTTTCTTT. Supplemented by reference TRBV19 and TRBJ1-1, the full variable domain reads DGGITQSPKYLFRKEGQNVTLSCEQNLNHDAMYWYRQDPGQGLRLIYYSQIVNDFQKGDIAEGYSVSREKKESFPLTVTSAQKNPTAFYLCASSNRAQSSMNTEAFFGQGTRLTVV.

This clone was picked up one time. The chain has TRBV19 and TRBJ2-1; TRBD1 matches at 7 bases. J was trimmed by 8 bases and V by 6 bases; bases with no gene match: 16. The germline CDR1 and CDR2 sequences are LNHDA and SQIVND (reference sequence). The CDR3 extends over 16 amino acids. CDR3 nucleotide sequence: TGTGCCAGTAGCCTGAACCGGGACAGAGGTTACGATGAGCAGTTCTTC. Its protein product is CASSLNRDRGYDEQFF.

This clone was observed once. The gene calls are TRBV5-6 and TRBJ1-1; tentatively, D is TRBD1 (5 bases). CDR1 SGHDT and CDR2 YYEEEE come from the germline V gene. V dropped 4 bases and J dropped 0 bases, with 10 bases sitting between them. There are 14 residues in the CDR3. This CDR3 is CASSVLRVNTEAFF. The DNA for the CDR3 is TGTGCCAGCAGCGTCCTCAGGGTGAACACTGAAGCTTTCTTT. Together with reference TRBV5-6 and TRBJ1-1, the CDR3 gives the full variable domain: DAGVTQSPTHLIKTRGQQVTLRCSPKSGHDTVSWYQQALGQGPQFIFQYYEEEERQRGNFPDRFSGHQFPNYSSELNVNALLLGDSALYLCASSVLRVNTEAFFGQGTRLTVV.

The V and J genes are TRBV4-2 and TRBJ2-7; 12 bases are a match to TRBD2. The germline V gene encodes CDR1 LGHNA and CDR2 YNFKEQ. The V and J ends lost 3 bases and 2 bases, in that order; junction bases with no gene match: 2. CDR3 length: 15 amino acids. CDR3 DNA sequence: TGTGCCAGCAGCCAGGGACTAGCGGGTACCTACGAGCAGTACGTC. Encoded protein: CASSQGLAGTYEQYV.

This chain uses TRBV5-6 with TRBJ2-6; no clear D gene. With 4 bases removed from V and 0 bases from J, the gap between germline ends came to 8 bases. In germline, CDR1 is SGHDT, CDR2 YYEEEE. The CDR3 is 15 residues long. The DNA for the CDR3 is TGTGCCAGCAGCCCGCGCGACTCTGGGGCCAACGTCCTGACTTTC. Translated, it gives CASSPRDSGANVLTF. Combining the CDR3 with reference TRBV5-6 and TRBJ2-6 gives the whole variable domain DAGVTQSPTHLIKTRGQQVTLRCSPKSGHDTVSWYQQALGQGPQFIFQYYEEEERQRGNFPDRFSGHQFPNYSSELNVNALLLGDSALYLCASSPRDSGANVLTFGAGSRLTVL.

This rearrangement joins TRBV12-5 to TRBJ1-2, with D uncertain. The CDR3 is made up of 13 amino acids. Between the trimmed V and J ends, which lost 4 bases and 2 bases, there was a span of 8 bases. The germline V gene encodes CDR1 LGHNT and CDR2 FRNRAP. In nucleotides, the CDR3 is TGTGCTAGTGGTTCGACACTCAACTATGGCTACACCTTC. Protein: CASGSTLNYGYTF.

This chain links TRBV10-2 with TRBJ1-3; D not resolved. The CDR3 sequence is 13 residues long. Germline CDR1 is WSHSY and CDR2 is SAAADI. V lost 2 bases and J lost 0, with 2 bases in between. CDR3 DNA: TGCGCCAGCAGTGAGGTCTCTGGAAACACCATATATTTT. Translating gives CASSEVSGNTIYF.

The rearrangement links TRBV13 to TRBJ2-3; 7 bases fit TRBD2. V was clipped by 10 bases and J by 7 bases; unmatched bases: 5. CDR1 and CDR2 (germline): PRHDT, FYEKMQ (reference sequence). CDR3 length: 11 residues. For the CDR3, the DNA is TGTGCCACCTCGGGACTACATACGCAGTATTTT. Translated, it gives CATSGLHTQYF.

The V and J genes are TRBV6-1 and TRBJ2-3, with D unclear. Germline assignment: CDR1 MNHNS and CDR2 SASEGT. The V end lost 6 bases, the J end lost 0 bases, and 10 bases lay between the germline ends. The length of the CDR3 is 14 residues. CDR3 loop: CASSVARSTDTQYF. As DNA, the CDR3 is TGTGCCAGCAGCGTGGCAAGGAGCACAGATACGCAGTATTTT.

The rearrangement uses TRBV20-1 and TRBJ2-7; tentatively, D is TRBD1 (6 bases). The V gene's germline CDR1 is DFQATT and CDR2 SNEGSKA (reference sequence). With 5 bases removed from V and 4 bases from J, the gap between germline ends came to 9 bases. This CDR3 region has 11 residues. The CDR3 sequence: CSAGTSYEQYV. The CDR3 nucleotides read TGCAGTGCTGGGACATCTTACGAGCAGTACGTC.

V and J are TRBV7-3 and TRBJ2-1, with a weak D call TRBD2 (6 bases). The CDR3 sequence is 14 residues long. Between the trimmed V and J ends, which lost 4 bases and 3 bases, there was a span of 10 bases. The germline CDR1 and CDR2 sequences are SGHTA and FQGTGA. CDR3: CASSWGGVYNEQFF. In nucleotides, the CDR3 is TGTGCCAGCAGCTGGGGCGGGGTCTACAATGAGCAGTTCTTC. The full variable domain, in which reference TRBV7-3 and TRBJ2-1 provide the parts outside the CDR3, is GAGVSQTPSNKVTEKGKYVELRCDPISGHTALYWYRQSLGQGPEFLIYFQGTGAADDSGLPNDRFFAVRPEGSVSTLKIQRTERGDSAVYLCASSWGGVYNEQFFGPGTRLTVL.

This clone was seen a handful of times. The chain employs TRBV5-1 and TRBJ2-7, with unresolved D. In germline, CDR1 is SGHRS, CDR2 YFSETQ. The germline V and J ends were trimmed by 2 bases and 0 bases, with 6 bases remaining between them. The CDR3 has 13 residues. CDR3 sequence (DNA): TGCGCCAGCAGCTTCGAGAGCTCCTACGAGCAGTACGTC. Protein product: CASSFESSYEQYV.